A single sample gave rise to the 20 T cell receptor beta chains below, sequenced in a study of cytomegalovirus exposure and HLA in healthy donors. PCR amplification relied on 60 Vbeta primers (plus 13 Jbeta primers). Sequenced by immunoSEQ multiplex PCR; TCRdb stores in-frame clones only, minus some. The sample lists around 130,000 clones; around 9% were seen once. Material: PBMCs. These receptors came from a man between 35 and 55 years old in good health and CMV-seronegative.

J is TRBJ1-3 and V is TRBV19; D is perhaps TRBD1 (6 bases). This CDR3 has 13 residues. Trimming removed 5 bases from V and 3 bases from J, with 8 bases in between. Germline assignment: CDR1 LNHDA and CDR2 SQIVND (reference sequence). The CDR3 loop reads CASSGQIGNTIYF. The CDR3 DNA follows: TGTGCCAGTAGTGGACAGATTGGAAACACCATATATTTT.

The CDR3 DNA reads TGTGCCAGCAGTTTATCGGGGGGCACTGAAGCTTTCTTT. It encodes CASSLSGGTEAFF. This chain joins TRBV27 and TRBJ1-1, with a weak D call TRBD1 (5 bases). V gave up 0 bases and J gave up 4 bases, with 6 bases separating them. The CDR3 is made up of 13 amino acids. Germline loops: CDR1 MNHEY, CDR2 SMNVEV (reference sequence).

The chain links TRBV7-9 to TRBJ1-6; 7 bases map to TRBD1. The CDR3 consists of 14 residues. Germline V gene sequence: CDR1 SEHNR, CDR2 FQNEAQ (reference sequence). V trimming: 1 base; J trimming: 9 bases; junction bases outside the gene matches: 3. The CDR3 sequence: CASSLGQGGSPLHF. The CDR3 bases are TGTGCCAGCAGCTTAGGGCAGGGGGGTTCACCCCTCCACTTT.

Written as DNA, the CDR3 is TGCGCCAGCAGTGAGTCAGGGGGGAACACTGAAGCTTTCTTT. As protein: CASSESGGNTEAFF. This rearrangement joins TRBV10-1 to TRBJ1-1, with D tentatively TRBD1 (6 bases). Trimming stripped 0 bases from V and 1 base from J, with 6 bases between. Germline lookup yields CDR1 WNHNN and CDR2 SYGVQD (reference sequence). The CDR3 runs to 14 residues.

In this sample, this clone turned up a few times. The genes are TRBV5-6 and TRBJ2-5; 10 nucleotides match TRBD1. The V gene's germline CDR1 is SGHDT and CDR2 YYEEEE. V lost 4 bases to trimming and J lost 5 bases; unmatched junction nucleotides: 8. The CDR3 loop spans 15 amino acids. CDR3 residues: CASSAGQGIVETQYF. CDR3 nucleotide sequence: TGTGCCAGCAGCGCGGGACAGGGGATTGTGGAGACCCAGTACTTC.

J is TRBJ1-6 and V is TRBV19; no definite D call. The CDR3 spans 12 residues. Germline V CDR1 and CDR2: LNHDA, SQIVND (reference sequence). V was pared by 6 bases and J by 6 bases, with 6 bases between. The chain's CDR3 is CASRTGNSPLHF. The CDR3 DNA sequence: TGTGCCAGTAGGACGGGTAATTCACCCCTCCACTTT.

This clone was seen more than once but under ten times. The chain recombines TRBV6-1 with TRBJ2-7; possibly TRBD1 for D (6 bases). The V end lost 7 bases, the J end lost 7 bases, and 14 bases lay between the germline ends. CDR3 length: 12 amino acids. CDR1 is MNHNS and CDR2 is SASEGT in the germline V gene. CDR3 sequence (DNA): TGTGCCAGCAACGAGGGGGTGGGAGAGCAGTACTTC. Encoded protein: CASNEGVGEQYF.

V gene TRBV13 combines with J gene TRBJ2-6; D is unclear. Germline CDR1 is PRHDT and CDR2 is FYEKMQ (reference sequence). The CDR3 has 15 residues. Trimming shortened V by 2 bases and J by 3 bases, and 8 bases separated the two germline ends. This CDR3 is CASSLRVIGANVLTF. Here the CDR3 DNA reads TGTGCCAGCAGCTTACGGGTAATTGGGGCCAACGTCCTGACTTTC.

The CDR3: CASSLAGGGKEPQHF. CDR3 nucleotides: TGTGCCAGCAGCTTAGCAGGGGGGGGAAAGGAGCCCCAGCATTTT. V usage is TRBV7-2 and J usage is TRBJ1-5; possible D gene TRBD1, 6 bases. The CDR3 is 15 residues long. CDR1 and CDR2 from the germline V gene are SGHTA and FQGNSA. Trimming left V 0 bases short and J 8 bases short, with 14 bases between.

This clone was found once. As DNA, the CDR3 is TGTGCCAGCAGCTTAACCCAGGGTCTCACCGGGGAGCTGTTTTTT. Translated, it gives CASSLTQGLTGELFF. The chain links TRBV7-6 to TRBJ2-2, with D possibly TRBD1 on 5 matching bases. V was pared by 2 bases and J by 4 bases, with 11 bases between. Germline V gene sequence: CDR1 SGHVS, CDR2 FNYEAQ. This CDR3 region has 15 residues.

This clone has only a few counts. The chain has TRBV9 and TRBJ2-1; 9 bases map to TRBD2. The germline V gene encodes CDR1 SGDLS and CDR2 YYNGEE. The CDR3 totals 20 residues. The junction had 18 bases not matched to a gene; V was cut back by 4 bases and J by 1 base. The CDR3 nucleotides read TGTGCCAGCAGCCTCTCTCTAAACATGACTAGCGGCGAATCCTACAATGAGCAGTTCTTC. Translated: CASSLSLNMTSGESYNEQFF.

The gene calls are TRBV7-2 and TRBJ2-2; the D gene is possibly TRBD2 (6 bases). The CDR3 sequence is 16 residues long. Trimming took off 5 bases at V and 4 bases at J, with 17 bases between the two ends. CDR1 is SGHTA, CDR2 FQGNSA, per germline. The CDR3 region is CASSSSSGSGTGELFF. The CDR3 bases are TGTGCCAGCAGCAGCTCCTCCGGGAGCGGCACCGGGGAGCTGTTTTTT.

The chain joins TRBV27 to TRBJ1-2; D ambiguous. V lost 0 bases, J lost 3 bases, and 8 bases lay in between. Germline V gives CDR1 MNHEY, CDR2 SMNVEV (reference sequence). The CDR3 consists of 14 residues. The CDR3 is CASSLSGEDYGYTF. The CDR3 DNA follows: TGTGCCAGCAGTTTATCTGGGGAGGACTATGGCTACACCTTC.

The V and J genes are TRBV10-3 and TRBJ2-1, with 7 bases lining up with TRBD1. Trimming removed 10 bases from V and 0 bases from J; junction bases left unmatched: 12. The CDR3 sequence is 16 residues long. CDR1 ENHRY and CDR2 SYGVKD come from the germline V gene. The chain's CDR3 is CATQGVRDSSYNEQFF. The CDR3 DNA is TGTGCCACCCAGGGAGTCCGGGACAGCTCCTACAATGAGCAGTTCTTC.

There are a few counts of this clone. The chain links TRBV7-9 to TRBJ1-3; D gene uncertain. This CDR3 comprises 16 residues. CDR1 is SEHNR, CDR2 FQNEAQ, per germline (reference sequence). The V end was cut by 5 bases, the J end by 4 bases, with 18 bases between. The DNA of the CDR3 is TGTGCCAGCAGCGTCCGCCAGGCTCCTTCCGGAAACACCATATATTTT. Amino acid sequence: CASSVRQAPSGNTIYF.

CDR3 in amino acids: CASSEIRGAKNIQYF. Here the CDR3 DNA reads TGTGCCAGCAGTGAAATCAGGGGAGCCAAAAACATTCAGTACTTC. V is TRBV2 and J is TRBJ2-4; maybe TRBD1 (6 bases). V lost 2 bases, J lost 0 bases, and 8 bases lay in between. This CDR3 comprises 15 residues. The germline V gene has CDR1 SNHLY and CDR2 FYNNEI.

The CDR3 sequence: CASSSPRETQYF. The CDR3 coding sequence is TGTGCCAGCAGCTCCCCCCGGGAGACCCAGTACTTC. This chain links TRBV7-9 with TRBJ2-5; D is uncertain. The CDR3 extends over 12 amino acids. Germline V gives CDR1 SEHNR, CDR2 FQNEAQ (reference sequence). V was cut by 4 bases and J by 5 bases, with 8 bases left in between.

A few counts support this clone. The rearrangement links TRBV7-8 to TRBJ2-4; 8 bases are a match to TRBD2. V was pared by 5 bases and J by 5 bases, with 11 bases of the junction left unmatched. This CDR3 is built from 16 residues. CDR1 and CDR2 (germline): SGHVS, FQNEAQ. In DNA form, the CDR3 reads TGTGCCAGCAGCCATAAAGCGGGGGCCCCAGAAAACATTCAGTACTTC. Translating gives CASSHKAGAPENIQYF.

This clone was found a few times. Other DNA sequences in the sample encode the same CDR3. The J gene is TRBJ1-5, the V gene TRBV19; D ambiguous. CDR3 length: 15 residues. Germline CDR1 is LNHDA and CDR2 is SQIVND (reference sequence). The V end was cut by 3 bases, the J end by 0 bases, with 9 bases between. The CDR3, as DNA: TGTGCCAGTAGTATTTATTCAGATAGCAATCAGCCCCAGCATTTT. Protein: CASSIYSDSNQPQHF.

This clone was counted only a few times. The V and J genes are TRBV6-6 and TRBJ1-1; 10 nucleotides align to TRBD1. Germline CDR1 reads MNHNY; CDR2 reads SVGAGI (reference sequence). This CDR3 is 15 amino acids long. J was trimmed by 0 bases and V by 5 bases; bases with no gene match: 3. The CDR3 DNA sequence: TGTGCCAGCAGTGACAGGGGGCTGTTGAACACTGAAGCTTTCTTT. Protein sequence: CASSDRGLLNTEAFF.